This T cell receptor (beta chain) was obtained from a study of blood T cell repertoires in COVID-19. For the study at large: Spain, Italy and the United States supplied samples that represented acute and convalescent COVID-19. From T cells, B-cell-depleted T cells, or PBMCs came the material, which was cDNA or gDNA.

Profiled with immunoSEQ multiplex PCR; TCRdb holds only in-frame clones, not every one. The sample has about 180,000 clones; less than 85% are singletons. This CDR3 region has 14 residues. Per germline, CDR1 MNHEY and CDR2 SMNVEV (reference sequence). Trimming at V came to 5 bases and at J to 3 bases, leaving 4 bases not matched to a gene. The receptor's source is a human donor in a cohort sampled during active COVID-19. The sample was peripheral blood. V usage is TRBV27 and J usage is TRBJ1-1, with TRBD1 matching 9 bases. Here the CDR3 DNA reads TGTGCCAGCAGTGACCGGACAGGGGACACTGAAGCTTTCTTT. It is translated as CASSDRTGDTEAFF.